In this sample, the clone carrying this TCR beta chain turned up a few times. The CDR3 has 15 amino acids. The V and J ends lost 2 bases and 10 bases, in that order; junction bases with no gene match: 6. CDR1 MNHEY and CDR2 SMNVEV come from the germline V gene (reference sequence). Next came a second PCR, run for about 6 to 12 cycles, which used a sample-barcoded 5' primer along with a J-beta primer mix. Researchers report that each sample yielded at least 3 million CDR3-containing paired-end reads. TCRdb re-called the 5' RACE reads through MiXCR, storing one row per CDR3 protein. Altogether over 600,000 distinct CDR3 sequences are present, more than 20% being singletons, with the ten largest covering roughly 3.7%. These data belong to a study of blood T cells in healthy people across ages.

The rearrangement joins TRBV27 to TRBJ1-6, with 9 bases aligning to TRBD1. The sample comprised blood. The TCR originated in a man aged 65-85 years in good health. The CDR3 DNA reads as TGTGCCAGCAGTTTAAATGGACAGGGGAACTCACCCCTCCACTTT. As protein: CASSLNGQGNSPLHF.